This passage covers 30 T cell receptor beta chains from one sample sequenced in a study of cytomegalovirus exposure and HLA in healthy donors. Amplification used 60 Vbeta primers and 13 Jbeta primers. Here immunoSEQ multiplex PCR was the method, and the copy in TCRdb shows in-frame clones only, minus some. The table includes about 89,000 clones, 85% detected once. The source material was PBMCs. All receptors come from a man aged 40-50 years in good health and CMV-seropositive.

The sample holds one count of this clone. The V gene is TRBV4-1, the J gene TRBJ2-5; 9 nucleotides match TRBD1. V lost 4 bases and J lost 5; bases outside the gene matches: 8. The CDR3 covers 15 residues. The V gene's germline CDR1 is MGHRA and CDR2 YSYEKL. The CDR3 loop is CASSPQDRGSETQYF. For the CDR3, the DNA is TGCGCCAGCAGCCCCCAAGACAGGGGGAGCGAGACCCAGTACTTC.

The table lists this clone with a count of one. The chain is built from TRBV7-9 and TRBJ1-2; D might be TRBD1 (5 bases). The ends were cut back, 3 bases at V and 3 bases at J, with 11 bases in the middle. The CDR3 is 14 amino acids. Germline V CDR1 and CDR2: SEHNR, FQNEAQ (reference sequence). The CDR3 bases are TGTGCCAGCAGCTTGCGGGGGTTTGACTATGGCTACACCTTC. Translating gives CASSLRGFDYGYTF.

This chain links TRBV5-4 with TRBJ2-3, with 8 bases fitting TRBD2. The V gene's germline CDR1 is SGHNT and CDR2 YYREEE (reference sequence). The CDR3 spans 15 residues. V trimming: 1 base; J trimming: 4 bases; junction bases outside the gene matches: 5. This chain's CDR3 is CASSLRGGAADTQYF. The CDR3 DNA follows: TGTGCCAGCAGCTTGCGGGGGGGCGCCGCAGATACGCAGTATTTT.

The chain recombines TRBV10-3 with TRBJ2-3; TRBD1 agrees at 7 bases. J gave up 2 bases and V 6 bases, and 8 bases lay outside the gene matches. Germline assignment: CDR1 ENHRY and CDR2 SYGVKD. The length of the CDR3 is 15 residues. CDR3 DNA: TGTGCCATCAGACAGGGGCCCCACTCCACAGATACGCAGTATTTT. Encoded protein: CAIRQGPHSTDTQYF.

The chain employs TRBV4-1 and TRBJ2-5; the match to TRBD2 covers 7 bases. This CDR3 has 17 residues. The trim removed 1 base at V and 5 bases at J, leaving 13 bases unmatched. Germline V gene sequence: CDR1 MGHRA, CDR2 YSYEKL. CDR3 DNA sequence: TGCGCCAGCAGCCAAGGGGTCCGGGACTGGACTAGGGAGACCCAGTACTTC. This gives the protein CASSQGVRDWTRETQYF.

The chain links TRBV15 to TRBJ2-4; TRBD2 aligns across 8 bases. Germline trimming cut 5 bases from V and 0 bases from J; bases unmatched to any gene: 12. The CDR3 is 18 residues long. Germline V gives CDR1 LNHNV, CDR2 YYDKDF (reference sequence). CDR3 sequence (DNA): TGTGCCACCAGCGGGTTCGGGGGGGGTCGTCTAGCCAAAAACATTCAGTACTTC. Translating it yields CATSGFGGGRLAKNIQYF. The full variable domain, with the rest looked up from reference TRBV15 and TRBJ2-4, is DAMVIQNPRYQVTQFGKPVTLSCSQTLNHNVMYWYQQKSSQAPKLLFHYYDKDFNNEADTPDNFQSRRPNTSFCFLDIRSPGLGDTAMYLCATSGFGGGRLAKNIQYFGAGTRLSVL.

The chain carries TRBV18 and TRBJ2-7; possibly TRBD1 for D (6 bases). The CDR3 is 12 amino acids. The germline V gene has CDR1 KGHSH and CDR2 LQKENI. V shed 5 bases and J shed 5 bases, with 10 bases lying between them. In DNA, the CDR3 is TGTGCCAGCTCAAAAAACAGGGACGAGCAGTACTTC. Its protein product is CASSKNRDEQYF.

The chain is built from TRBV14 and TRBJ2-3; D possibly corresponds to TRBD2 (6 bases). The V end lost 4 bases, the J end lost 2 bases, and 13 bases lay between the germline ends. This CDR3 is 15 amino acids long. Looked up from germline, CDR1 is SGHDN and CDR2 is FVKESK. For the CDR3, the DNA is TGTGCCAGCAGCCCAAGAGGCGGGGTCACAGATACGCAGTATTTT. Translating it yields CASSPRGGVTDTQYF. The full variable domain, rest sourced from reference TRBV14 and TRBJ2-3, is EAGVTQFPSHSVIEKGQTVTLRCDPISGHDNLYWYRRVMGKEIKFLLHFVKESKQDESGMPNNRFLAERTGGTYSTLKVQPAELEDSGVYFCASSPRGGVTDTQYFGPGTRLTVL.

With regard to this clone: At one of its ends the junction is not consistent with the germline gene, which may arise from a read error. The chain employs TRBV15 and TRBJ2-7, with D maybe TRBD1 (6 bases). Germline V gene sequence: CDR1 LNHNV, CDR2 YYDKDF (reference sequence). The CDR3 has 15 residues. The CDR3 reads CATSRAGTRSHEQYF. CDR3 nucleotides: TGTGCCACCAGCAGAGCCGGGACACGCTCCCACGAGCAGTACTTC.

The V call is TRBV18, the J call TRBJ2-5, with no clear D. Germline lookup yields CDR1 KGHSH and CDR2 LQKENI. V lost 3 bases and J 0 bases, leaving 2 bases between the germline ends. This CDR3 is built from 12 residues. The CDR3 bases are TGTGCCAGCTCACCCGACCAAGAGACCCAGTACTTC. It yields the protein CASSPDQETQYF.

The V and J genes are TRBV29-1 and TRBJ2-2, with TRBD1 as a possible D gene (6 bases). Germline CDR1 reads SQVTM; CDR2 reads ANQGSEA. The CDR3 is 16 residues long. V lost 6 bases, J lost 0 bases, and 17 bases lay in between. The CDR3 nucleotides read TGCAGCGTCGGATTGGGGGCTATTACGAACACCGGGGAGCTGTTTTTT. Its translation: CSVGLGAITNTGELFF.

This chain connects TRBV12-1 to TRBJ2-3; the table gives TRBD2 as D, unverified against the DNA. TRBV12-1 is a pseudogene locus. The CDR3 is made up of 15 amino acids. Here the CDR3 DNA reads TGTGCCAGCAGCTTGGACTGGGTTAGCACAGATACGCAGTATTTT. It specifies CASSLDWVSTDTQYF.

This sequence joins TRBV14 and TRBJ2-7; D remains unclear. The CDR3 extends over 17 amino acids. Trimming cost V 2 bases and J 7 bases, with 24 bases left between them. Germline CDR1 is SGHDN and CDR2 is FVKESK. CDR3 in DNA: TGTGCCAGCAGCCAAAAAGACGGTAGGATATGGAGTGAAGAGCAGTACTTC. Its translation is CASSQKDGRIWSEEQYF.

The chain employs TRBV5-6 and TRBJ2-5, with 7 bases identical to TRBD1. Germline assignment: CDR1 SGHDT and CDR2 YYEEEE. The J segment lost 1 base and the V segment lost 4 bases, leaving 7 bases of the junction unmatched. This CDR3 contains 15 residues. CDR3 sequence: CASSQVGQIQETQYF. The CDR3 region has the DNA TGTGCCAGCAGCCAAGTGGGACAGATCCAAGAGACCCAGTACTTC. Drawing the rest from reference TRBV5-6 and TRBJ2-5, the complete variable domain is DAGVTQSPTHLIKTRGQQVTLRCSPKSGHDTVSWYQQALGQGPQFIFQYYEEEERQRGNFPDRFSGHQFPNYSSELNVNALLLGDSALYLCASSQVGQIQETQYFGPGTRLLVL.

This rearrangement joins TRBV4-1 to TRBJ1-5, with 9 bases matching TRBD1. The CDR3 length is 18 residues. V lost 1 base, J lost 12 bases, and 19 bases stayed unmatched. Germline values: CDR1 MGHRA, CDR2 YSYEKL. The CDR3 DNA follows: TGCGCCAGCAGCCAAGGGCTTGGGGGACAGGGTACCCCCTTCAGCCAGCATTTT. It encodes CASSQGLGGQGTPFSQHF.

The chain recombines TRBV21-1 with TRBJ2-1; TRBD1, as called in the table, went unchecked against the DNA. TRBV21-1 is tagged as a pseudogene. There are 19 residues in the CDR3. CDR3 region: CASSKDQSLQGRGHNEQFF. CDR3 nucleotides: TGTGCCAGCAGCAAAGACCAATCCTTACAGGGACGAGGGCACAATGAGCAGTTCTTC.

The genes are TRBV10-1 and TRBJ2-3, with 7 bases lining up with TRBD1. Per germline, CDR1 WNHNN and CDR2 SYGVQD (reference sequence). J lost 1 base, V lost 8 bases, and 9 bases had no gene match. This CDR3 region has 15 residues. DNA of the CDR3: TGCGCCAGCGGAACCGGGACAGCCGGCACAGATACGCAGTATTTT. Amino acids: CASGTGTAGTDTQYF.

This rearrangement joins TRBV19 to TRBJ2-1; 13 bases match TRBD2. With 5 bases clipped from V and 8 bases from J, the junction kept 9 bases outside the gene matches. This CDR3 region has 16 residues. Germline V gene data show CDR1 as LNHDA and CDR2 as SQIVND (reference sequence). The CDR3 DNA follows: TGTGCCAGTAGTGCCCAGACTAGCGGGAGGTTCGATGAGCAGTTCTTC. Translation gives CASSAQTSGRFDEQFF.

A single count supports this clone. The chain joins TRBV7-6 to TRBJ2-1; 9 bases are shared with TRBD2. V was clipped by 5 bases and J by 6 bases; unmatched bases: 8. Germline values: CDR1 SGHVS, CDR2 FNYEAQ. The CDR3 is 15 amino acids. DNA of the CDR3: TGTGCCAGCAGCAAACCCGGGACTAGCCGCAATGAGCAGTTCTTC. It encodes CASSKPGTSRNEQFF.

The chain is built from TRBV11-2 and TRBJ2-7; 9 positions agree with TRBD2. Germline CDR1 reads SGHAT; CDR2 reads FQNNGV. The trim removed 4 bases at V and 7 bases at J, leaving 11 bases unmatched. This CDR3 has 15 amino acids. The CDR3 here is CASSWAGLAGREQYF. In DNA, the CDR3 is TGTGCCAGCAGCTGGGCGGGACTAGCTGGTCGTGAGCAGTACTTC.

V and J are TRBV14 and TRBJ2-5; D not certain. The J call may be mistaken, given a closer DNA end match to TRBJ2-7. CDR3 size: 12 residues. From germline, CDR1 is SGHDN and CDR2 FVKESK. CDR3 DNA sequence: TGTGCCAGCAGCCAAGGCGTCTACGAGCAGTACTTC. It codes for CASSQGVYEQYF.

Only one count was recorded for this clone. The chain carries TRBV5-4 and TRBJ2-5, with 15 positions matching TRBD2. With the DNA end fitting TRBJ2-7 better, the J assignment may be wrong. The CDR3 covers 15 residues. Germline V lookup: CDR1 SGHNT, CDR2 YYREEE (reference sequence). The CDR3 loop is CASSVGLAGGSEQYF. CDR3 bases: TGTGCCAGCAGCGTGGGACTAGCGGGGGGATCCGAGCAGTACTTC.

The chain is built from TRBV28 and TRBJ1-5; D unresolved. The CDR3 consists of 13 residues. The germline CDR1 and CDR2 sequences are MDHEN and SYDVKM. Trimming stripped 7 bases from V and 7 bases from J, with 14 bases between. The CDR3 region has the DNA TGTGCCAGCATTGCGCCAGGCGAGCAGCCCCAGCATTTT. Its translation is CASIAPGEQPQHF.

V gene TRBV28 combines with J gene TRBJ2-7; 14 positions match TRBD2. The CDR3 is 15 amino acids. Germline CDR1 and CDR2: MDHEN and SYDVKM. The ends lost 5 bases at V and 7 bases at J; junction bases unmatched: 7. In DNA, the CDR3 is TGTGCCAGCAGTAGCAGACTAGCGGGAGGGGGTGAGCAGTACTTC. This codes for CASSSRLAGGGEQYF.

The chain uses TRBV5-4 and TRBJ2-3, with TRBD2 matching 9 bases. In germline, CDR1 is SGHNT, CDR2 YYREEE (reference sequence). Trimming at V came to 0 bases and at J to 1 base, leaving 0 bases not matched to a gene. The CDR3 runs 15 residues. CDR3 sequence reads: CASSLVAGGTDTQYF. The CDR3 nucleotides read TGTGCCAGCAGCTTGGTAGCGGGAGGCACAGATACGCAGTATTTT.

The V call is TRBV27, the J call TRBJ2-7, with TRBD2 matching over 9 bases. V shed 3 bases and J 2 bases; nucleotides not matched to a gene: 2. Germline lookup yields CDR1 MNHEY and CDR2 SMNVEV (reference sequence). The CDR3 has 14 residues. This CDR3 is CASSFASGTYEQYF. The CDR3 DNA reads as TGTGCCAGCAGTTTCGCTAGCGGGACCTACGAGCAGTACTTC.

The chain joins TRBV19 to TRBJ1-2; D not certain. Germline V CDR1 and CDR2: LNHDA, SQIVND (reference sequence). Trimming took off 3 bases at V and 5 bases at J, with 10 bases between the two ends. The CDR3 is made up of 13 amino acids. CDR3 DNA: TGTGCCAGTAGTATTGGTTTACAGTATGGCTACACCTTC. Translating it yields CASSIGLQYGYTF.

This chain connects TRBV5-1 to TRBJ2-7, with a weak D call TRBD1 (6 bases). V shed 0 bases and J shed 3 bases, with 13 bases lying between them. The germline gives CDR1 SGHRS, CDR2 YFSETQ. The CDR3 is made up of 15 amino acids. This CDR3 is CASSLGTGLIYEQYF. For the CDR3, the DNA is TGCGCCAGCAGCTTGGGAACAGGGTTGATCTACGAGCAGTACTTC.

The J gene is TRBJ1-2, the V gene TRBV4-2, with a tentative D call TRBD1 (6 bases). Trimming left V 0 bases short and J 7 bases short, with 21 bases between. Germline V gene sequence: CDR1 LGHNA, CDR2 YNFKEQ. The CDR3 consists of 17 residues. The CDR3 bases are TGTGCCAGCAGCCAAGAAGAGCTTGAAGTTGCCAGGGGTGGCTACACCTTC. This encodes CASSQEELEVARGGYTF.

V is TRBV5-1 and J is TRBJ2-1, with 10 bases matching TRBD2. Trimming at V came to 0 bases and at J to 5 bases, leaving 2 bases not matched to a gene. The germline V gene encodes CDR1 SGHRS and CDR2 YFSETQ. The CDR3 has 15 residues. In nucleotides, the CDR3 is TGCGCCAGCAGCTTGGCTAGCGGGAGAAACAATGAGCAGTTCTTC. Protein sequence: CASSLASGRNNEQFF.